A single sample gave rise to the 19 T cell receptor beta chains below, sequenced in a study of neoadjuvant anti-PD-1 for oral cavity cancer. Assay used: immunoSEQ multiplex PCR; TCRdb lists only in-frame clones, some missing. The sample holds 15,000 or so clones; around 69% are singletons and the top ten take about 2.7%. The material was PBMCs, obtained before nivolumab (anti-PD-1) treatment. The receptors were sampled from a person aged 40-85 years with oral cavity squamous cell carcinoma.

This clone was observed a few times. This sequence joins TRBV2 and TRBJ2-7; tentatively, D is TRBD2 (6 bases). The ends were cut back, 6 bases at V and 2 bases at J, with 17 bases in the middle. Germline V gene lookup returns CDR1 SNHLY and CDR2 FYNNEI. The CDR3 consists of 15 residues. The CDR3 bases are TGTGCCAGCAGGGACCCAGGCGGGGTTGCCTACGAGCAGTACTTC. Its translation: CASRDPGGVAYEQYF.

The CDR3 region is CASSSGQLAPGELFF. In DNA, the CDR3 is TGTGCCAGCAGTTCTGGACAGTTAGCCCCCGGGGAGCTGTTTTTT. The chain joins TRBV2 to TRBJ2-2, with D possibly TRBD1 on 6 matching bases. Germline V CDR1 and CDR2: SNHLY, FYNNEI. The ends were cut back, 5 bases at V and 6 bases at J, with 16 bases in the middle. The CDR3 spans 15 residues.

CDR3 amino acids: CASSSPRRTLYEQYF. DNA of the CDR3: TGTGCCAGCAGCTCCCCGAGGAGGACGCTCTACGAGCAGTACTTC. The V gene is TRBV11-2, the J gene TRBJ2-7; maybe TRBD2 (5 bases). The germline V and J ends were trimmed by 4 bases and 3 bases, with 16 bases remaining between them. Germline V lookup: CDR1 SGHAT, CDR2 FQNNGV. This CDR3 is 15 amino acids long.

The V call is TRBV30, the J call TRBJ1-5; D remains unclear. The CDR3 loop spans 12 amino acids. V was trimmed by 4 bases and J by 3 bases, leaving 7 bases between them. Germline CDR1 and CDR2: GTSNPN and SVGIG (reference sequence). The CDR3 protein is CAWNVYNQPQHF. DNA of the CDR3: TGTGCCTGGAACGTGTACAATCAGCCCCAGCATTTT.

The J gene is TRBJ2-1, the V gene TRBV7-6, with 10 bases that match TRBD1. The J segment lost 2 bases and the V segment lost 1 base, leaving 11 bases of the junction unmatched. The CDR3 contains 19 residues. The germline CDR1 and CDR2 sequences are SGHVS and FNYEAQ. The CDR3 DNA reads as TGTGCCAGCAGCTTAGTGTCCCCCTCGACAGGGGGCGCCTACAATGAGCAGTTCTTC. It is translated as CASSLVSPSTGGAYNEQFF.

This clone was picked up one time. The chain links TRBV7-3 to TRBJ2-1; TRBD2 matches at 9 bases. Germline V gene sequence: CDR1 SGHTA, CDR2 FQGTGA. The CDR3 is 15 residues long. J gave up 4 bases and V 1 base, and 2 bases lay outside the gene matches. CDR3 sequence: CASSLSGRAYNEQFF. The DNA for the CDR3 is TGTGCCAGCAGCTTAAGCGGGAGGGCGTACAATGAGCAGTTCTTC.

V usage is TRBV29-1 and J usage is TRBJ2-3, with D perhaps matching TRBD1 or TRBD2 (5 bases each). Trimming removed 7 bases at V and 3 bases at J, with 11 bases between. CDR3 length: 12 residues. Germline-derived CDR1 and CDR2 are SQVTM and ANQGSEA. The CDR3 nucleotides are TGCAGCGCTACAGAGGGGACAGATACGCAGTATTTT. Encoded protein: CSATEGTDTQYF.

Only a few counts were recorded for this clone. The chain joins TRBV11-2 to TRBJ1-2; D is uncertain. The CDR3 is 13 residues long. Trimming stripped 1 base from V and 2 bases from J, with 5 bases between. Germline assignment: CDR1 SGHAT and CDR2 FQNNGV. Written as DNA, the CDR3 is TGTGCCAGCAGCTTAGGACAAAACTATGGCTACACCTTC. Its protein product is CASSLGQNYGYTF.

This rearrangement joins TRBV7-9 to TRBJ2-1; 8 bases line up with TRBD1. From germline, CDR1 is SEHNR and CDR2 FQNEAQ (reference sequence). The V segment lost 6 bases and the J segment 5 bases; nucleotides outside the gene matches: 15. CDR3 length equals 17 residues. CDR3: CASSTLWTGITNNEQFF. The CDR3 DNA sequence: TGTGCCAGCAGTACCCTTTGGACAGGGATAACGAACAATGAGCAGTTCTTC. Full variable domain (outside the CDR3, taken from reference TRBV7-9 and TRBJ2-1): DTGVSQNPRHKITKRGQNVTFRCDPISEHNRLYWYRQTLGQGPEFLTYFQNEAQLEKSRLLSDRFSAERPKGSFSTLEIQRTEQGDSAMYLCASSTLWTGITNNEQFFGPGTRLTVL.

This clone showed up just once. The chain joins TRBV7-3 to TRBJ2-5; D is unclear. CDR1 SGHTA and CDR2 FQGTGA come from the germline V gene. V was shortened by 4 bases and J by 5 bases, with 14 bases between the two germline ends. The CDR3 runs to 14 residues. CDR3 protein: CASSSGPGAETQYF. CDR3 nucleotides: TGTGCCAGCAGCTCAGGACCAGGTGCTGAGACCCAGTACTTC.

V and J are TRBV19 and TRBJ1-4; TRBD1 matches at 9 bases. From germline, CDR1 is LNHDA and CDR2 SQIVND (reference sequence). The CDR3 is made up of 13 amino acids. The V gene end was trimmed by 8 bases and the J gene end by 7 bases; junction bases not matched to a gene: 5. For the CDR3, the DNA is TGTGCCAGTTCACAGGGGGCGCGTGAAAAACTGTTTTTT. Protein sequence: CASSQGAREKLFF.

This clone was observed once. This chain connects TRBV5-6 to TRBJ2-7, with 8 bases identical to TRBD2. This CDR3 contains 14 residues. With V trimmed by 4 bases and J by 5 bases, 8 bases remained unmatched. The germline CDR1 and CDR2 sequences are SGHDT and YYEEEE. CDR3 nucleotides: TGTGCCAGCAGCCAGGGGACTAGACTACACGAGCAGTACTTC. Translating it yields CASSQGTRLHEQYF. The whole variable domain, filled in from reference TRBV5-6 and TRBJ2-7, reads DAGVTQSPTHLIKTRGQQVTLRCSPKSGHDTVSWYQQALGQGPQFIFQYYEEEERQRGNFPDRFSGHQFPNYSSELNVNALLLGDSALYLCASSQGTRLHEQYFGPGTRLTVT.

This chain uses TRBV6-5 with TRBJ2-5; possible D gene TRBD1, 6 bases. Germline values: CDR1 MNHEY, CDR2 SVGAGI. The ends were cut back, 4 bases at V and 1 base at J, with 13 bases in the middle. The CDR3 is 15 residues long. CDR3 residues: CASSSFTGSQETQYF. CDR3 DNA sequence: TGTGCCAGCAGTTCGTTTACAGGGAGCCAAGAGACCCAGTACTTC.

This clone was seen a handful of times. Here the CDR3 reads CASTKTGEDGYTF. CDR3 DNA sequence: TGTGCCAGCACCAAAACAGGGGAGGATGGCTACACCTTC. The chain links TRBV27 to TRBJ1-2; 7 bases line up with TRBD1. Trimming cost V 7 bases and J 6 bases; bases outside gene matches: 8. The germline V gene encodes CDR1 MNHEY and CDR2 SMNVEV (reference sequence). The CDR3 spans 13 residues.

The CDR3 DNA is TGTGCCAGCAGTTTACCAGGGGGCAGAGAGCAGTTCTTC. This gives the protein CASSLPGGREQFF. The chain joins TRBV2 to TRBJ2-1; TRBD1 aligns across 8 bases. Per germline, CDR1 SNHLY and CDR2 FYNNEI. The CDR3 is 13 residues long. Trimming removed 5 bases from V and 10 bases from J; junction bases left unmatched: 7.

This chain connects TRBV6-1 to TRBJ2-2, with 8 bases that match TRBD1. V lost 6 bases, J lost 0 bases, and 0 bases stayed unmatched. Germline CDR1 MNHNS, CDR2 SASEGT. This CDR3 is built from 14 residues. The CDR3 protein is CASRDRANTGELFF. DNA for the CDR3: TGTGCCAGCAGGGACAGGGCGAACACCGGGGAGCTGTTTTTT.

The DNA for the CDR3 is TGTGCCAGCAGTTACTCTCGTGCTATCTACAATGAGCAGTTCTTC. Translating it yields CASSYSRAIYNEQFF. The V call is TRBV6-6, the J call TRBJ2-1; D gene uncertain. Trimming pared 0 bases from V and 3 bases from J, leaving 9 bases between. Germline CDR1 is MNHNY and CDR2 is SVGAGI (reference sequence). This CDR3 contains 15 residues.

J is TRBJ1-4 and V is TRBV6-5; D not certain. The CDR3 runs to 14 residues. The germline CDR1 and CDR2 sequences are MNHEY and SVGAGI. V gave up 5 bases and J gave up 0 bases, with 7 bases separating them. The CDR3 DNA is TGTGCCAGCAGTCCAAGTGCAACTAATGAAAAACTGTTTTTT. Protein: CASSPSATNEKLFF.

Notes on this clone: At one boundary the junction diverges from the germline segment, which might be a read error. DNA of the CDR3: TGTGCCAGCAGCCTAGCGGGAGGATCTAGCGCGCAGTATTTT. Protein sequence: CASSLAGGSSAQYF. This chain joins TRBV7-9 and TRBJ2-3; 11 bases are a match to TRBD2. CDR1 SEHNR and CDR2 FQNEAQ come from the germline V gene (reference sequence). The CDR3 consists of 14 residues.